This T cell receptor beta chain was found in a study of cytomegalovirus exposure and HLA in healthy donors (dated by TCRdb to 2015 to 2018). Regarding the research as a whole: According to a later analysis, the 120 or so validation repertoires were produced on the same platform as the approximately 620 repertoires of the first cohort. The study aimed to test whether cataloging public T cell receptors could reveal signatures of past pathogen exposure. A separate validation cohort of roughly 120 different subjects was used in addition to the approximately 670-subject first cohort. To predict cytomegalovirus infection status, the study combined high-throughput TCR immunosequencing, statistical association of individual TCRs with disease status, and machine learning.

Libraries were prepared through the immunoSEQ multiplex PCR assay. The study's own analysis went as follows. A statistical classification framework was built to diagnose cytomegalovirus status from the catalog of TCR beta chain sequences. The table comes from immuneACCESS by way of TCRdb, which keeps in-frame sequences with V and J called. Part of the clones is missing from these tables; in studies checked, under half for an unresolved V gene and the rest for unknown reasons. Clone size and V and J calls were adopted from that table, with D and trimming inferred from the DNA. The sample contains roughly 140,000 clones, roughly 89% of them found a single time. The ten largest clones take up around 3.4% of the sample. Donors formed part of the validation cohort, which comprised 95 to 150 subjects and was distinct from the first cohort of 550 to 850 subjects. Summary of the overall study and its limitations: All 130 or so repertoires were used to score co-occurrence in the validation cohort in a later analysis, because that analysis had no HLA typing for the cohort. The study gave a list of 150 to 200 TCR beta chains associated with cytomegalovirus. According to the authors, the approach could potentially be generalized to other disease states and immunological phenotypes. In vitro tests confirmed that a few of the cytomegalovirus-associated TCR beta chains recognize cytomegalovirus antigens. In both the original and validation cohorts, the classifier was reported to diagnose cytomegalovirus status with high specificity and sensitivity. In a later analysis, TCRs clustered in the first cohort were found to also tend to co-occur in the 100 to 150 validation repertoires, with approximately 94% of cluster scores above 0. Most TCR sequences were observed very rarely across donors, whereas some public TCRs were present in many individuals.

The CDR3 covers 15 residues, taking in both the cysteine and the phenylalanine. Only the CDR3 region is kept as DNA, spanning 45 bases read in frame from base 1. The germline V gene specifies SGHRS as CDR1 and YFSETQ as CDR2. The junction shows trimming of 0 bases on V and 5 bases on J, and the gene matches do not reach 4 bases of it. Notes on this clone: Its binding antigen is unknown. It has no much larger one-base neighbor in the sample; base qualities were not kept.

The TCR originated in a young woman in good health and CMV-seropositive. The chain uses TRBV5-1 and TRBJ1-5; 8 central bases correspond to TRBD1. The sample consisted of PBMCs. The bases read TGCGCCAGCAGCTTGGTCGCAGGGGGCGATCAGCCCCAGCATTTT. This gives the protein CASSLVAGGDQPQHF.